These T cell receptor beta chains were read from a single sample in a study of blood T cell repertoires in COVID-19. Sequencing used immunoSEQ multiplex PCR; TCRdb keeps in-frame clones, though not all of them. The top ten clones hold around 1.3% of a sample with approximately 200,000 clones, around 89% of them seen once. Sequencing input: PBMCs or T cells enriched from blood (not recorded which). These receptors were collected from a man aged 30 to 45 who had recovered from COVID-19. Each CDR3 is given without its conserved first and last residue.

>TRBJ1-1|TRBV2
ASSELTGNTEAF
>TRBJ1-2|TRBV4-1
ASSQASGLANYGYT
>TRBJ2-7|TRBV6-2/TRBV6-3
ASSRSGSLHYEQY
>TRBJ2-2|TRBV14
ASSLGQGNTGELF
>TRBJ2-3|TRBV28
ASSLSIAVTTDTQY
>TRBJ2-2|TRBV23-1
ASSQSRTSGSWTLGELF
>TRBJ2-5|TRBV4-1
ASSLSGTTGTQY
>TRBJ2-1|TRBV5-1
ASSIGLAGVDEQF
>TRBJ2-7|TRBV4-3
ASSQALQGYEQY
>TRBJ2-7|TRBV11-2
ASSFRDEQY
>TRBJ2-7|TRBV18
ASSTGTSGYEQY
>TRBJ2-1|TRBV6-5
ASSWGQYNEQF
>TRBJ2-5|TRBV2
ASSEYRSQETQY
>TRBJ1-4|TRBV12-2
ASRLEAGWDEKLF
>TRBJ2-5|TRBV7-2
ASSLETSGGALETQY
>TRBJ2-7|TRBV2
ASSYHPGGHSYEQY
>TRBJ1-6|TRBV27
ASRYGQGYNSPLH
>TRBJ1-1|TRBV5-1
ASSTIGQGLNTEAF
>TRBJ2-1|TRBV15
ATSRGQGESDEQF
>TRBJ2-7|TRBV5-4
ASSLGTREQY
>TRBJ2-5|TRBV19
ASSISETQY
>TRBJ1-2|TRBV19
ASSILYLRYDRGHGYT
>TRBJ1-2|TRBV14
ASSQDPRQGRYGYT
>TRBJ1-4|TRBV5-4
ASSLLPNEKLF
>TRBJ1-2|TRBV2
ASIHRGLNYGYT
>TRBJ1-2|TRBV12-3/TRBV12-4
ASSRTDNYGYT
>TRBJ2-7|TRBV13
ASSANRDRVFSTGSYEQY
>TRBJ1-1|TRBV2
ASKETGHTEAF
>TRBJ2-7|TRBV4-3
ASSQGTGRYEQY
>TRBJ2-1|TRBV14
ASRQPIGLAGVNEQF
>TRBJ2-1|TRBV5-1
ASSARDRGYNEQF
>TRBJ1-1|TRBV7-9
ASSRGQEAF
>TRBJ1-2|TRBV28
ASSSGGGGYT
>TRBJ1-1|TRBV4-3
ASSQDGGTSVVKPF
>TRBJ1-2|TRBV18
ASSPPVPAASYGYT
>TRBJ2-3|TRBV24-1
ATSDLGYSGGTQY
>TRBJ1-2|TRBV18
ASSPGTGPTSHGYT